This entry describes one T cell receptor beta chain. Its target is not known. Trimming removed 8 bases from V and 2 bases from J, with 14 bases in between. Per germline, CDR1 DFQATT and CDR2 SNEGSKA (reference sequence). CDR3 length: 13 residues. Using a J-beta primer mix together with a sample-barcoded 5' primer, a second PCR was run for about 7 to 12 cycles. Each CDR3 protein is one row after TCRdb ran MiXCR on the 5' RACE reads. The sample holds hundreds of thousands of distinct CDR3 sequences, roughly 30% seen once. This record comes from a study of blood T cells in healthy people across ages. Overall study results and limits: Getting older went along with TCR beta diversity per million T cells dropping roughly linearly. Investigators viewed diversity estimates from one million T cells as underestimates, the study reported. It was not known whether donors were CMV positive (a possible confounder of expanded clonotype changes).

Sequenced: blood. The TCR sequence derives from an elderly woman in good health. The J gene is TRBJ2-3, the V gene TRBV20-1; D is perhaps TRBD2 (5 bases). The CDR3 nucleotides read TGCAGTACAATAGCGAGACTCACAGATACGCAGTATTTT. Protein: CSTIARLTDTQYF.